The rows below give T cell receptor beta chains drawn from one sample of a study of read filtering for tumor transcriptome and immune sequencing. In TCRdb, the reads were re-called with MiXCR into one record per CDR3 protein. The sample has about 38,000 distinct CDR3 sequences, roughly 15% seen once. The sample taken for sequencing was a population of CD138-negative cells sorted from bone marrow. The source of these receptors is a donor at least 40 years old with multiple myeloma. The CDR3 runs from the conserved cysteine through the conserved F or W.

J	V	CDR3
TRBJ2-3	TRBV20-1	CSARTSGRALTDTQYF
TRBJ2-7	TRBV19	CASSLAGVTSYEQYF
TRBJ2-1	TRBV19	CASSPWSSEYNEQFF
TRBJ1-1	TRBV7-9	CDSSLVQGNTEAFF
TRBJ1-6	TRBV2	CASSPENSPLHF
TRBJ1-2	TRBV2	CASRVTGSNYGYTF
TRBJ2-1	TRBV30	CAWGHPTHNEQFF
TRBJ1-5	TRBV7-9	CASSLAGDQPRHF
TRBJ2-5	TRBV6-6	CASSWASGAGQETQYF
TRBJ1-1	TRBV5-1	CASTPGGTDTEAFF
TRBJ1-5	TRBV21-1	CASSKGRGRDQPQHF
TRBJ2-1	TRBV20-1	CSASWTGLSYNEQFF
TRBJ2-7	TRBV11-2	CASSLSDSGQQYF
TRBJ2-1	TRBV7-6	CASSRLAGDLAEQFF
TRBJ2-7	TRBV7-9	CASSLAAGAYEQYF
TRBJ2-1	TRBV30	CAWSVASGRLGEQFF
TRBJ2-2	TRBV29-1	CSVDVGANTGELFF
TRBJ2-1	TRBV19	CASSTPPGWGANNEQFF
TRBJ2-2	TRBV18	CASPKGRTDTGELFF
TRBJ1-2	TRBV5-6	CASSSYDRARFPNYGYTF
TRBJ1-1	TRBV6-6	CASSRQQGRGTEAFF
TRBJ2-7	TRBV2	CASNEATTGMDEQYF
TRBJ2-7	TRBV6-5	CASTSGQGAYEQYF
TRBJ2-7	TRBV28	CTSSSGTSGSEVQYF
TRBJ2-1	TRBV7-8	CASSLAHHRSYNEQFF
TRBJ2-5	TRBV4-1	CASSPTPGGRLETQYF
TRBJ1-5	TRBV15	CATSSGTVSNQPQHF
TRBJ2-6	TRBV5-6	CASSPPGSGANVLTF
TRBJ1-1	TRBV7-9	CASSTYGQGTTEAFF
TRBJ2-3	TRBV24-1	CATSDLLAGADTQYF
TRBJ2-7	TRBV9	CAARQGGDEQYF
TRBJ2-4	TRBV5-1	CASSLGEAKDIQYF
TRBJ1-5	TRBV27	CASSPRQGNQPQHF
TRBJ2-1	TRBV20-1	CSASRSRLAGSYNEQFF
TRBJ2-1	TRBV10-3	CAISVGSGSGQFF
TRBJ2-6	TRBV20-1	CSASDPGSGANVLTF
TRBJ2-4	TRBV29-1	CSVGPDQGAQYF
TRBJ2-1	TRBV5-1	CASSLAGRASRDEQFF
TRBJ2-2	TRBV12-3/TRBV12-4	CASRKLPGNPWDTGELFF
TRBJ2-7	TRBV28	CASSLAQATYGQYF
TRBJ2-5	TRBV5-1	CASSSTTGGEETQYF
TRBJ2-1	TRBV28	CASSLGQGAGEQFF
TRBJ2-1	TRBV20-1	CTALNRDASSYNEQFF
TRBJ2-7	TRBV23-1	CASSQCRVYEQYF
TRBJ2-5	TRBV20-1	CSAWTAGETQYF
TRBJ2-6	TRBV7-9	CASSQDRSSGANVLTF
TRBJ1-5	TRBV3-1	CASSRGQSNQPQHF
TRBJ1-2	TRBV6-5	CASSTSLGQANYGYTF
TRBJ1-1	TRBV30	CAWRRIAEAFF
TRBJ2-1	TRBV5-6	CASSFYVSYNEQFF
TRBJ2-7	TRBV4-3	CASSQLAGGPGGEQYF
TRBJ2-4	TRBV7-2	CASSPRGASEYNIQYF
TRBJ1-1	TRBV6-1	CASRGQPNTEAFF
TRBJ2-3	TRBV20-1	CSARLPWGTDTQYF
TRBJ2-7	TRBV27	CASSLKRDCEQYF